This T cell receptor beta chain comes out of a study of T cells in Graves' hyperthyroidism and ophthalmopathy. Study-wide results and limits: The authors' 13 V-J model separated ophthalmopathy from stable hyperthyroidism.

RNA transcripts yielded amplified TCR beta CDR3 regions. The HTBI primer set was used in a first-round RT-PCR of the TCR CDR3. TCRdb itself ran the multiplex PCR reads through MiXCR, one entry per CDR3 protein. The table includes around 520,000 distinct CDR3 sequences, about 24% detected once. This clonotype was observed at least ten times. The antigen is undetermined. The study excluded patients with uncontrolled infection, other autoimmune disease, pregnancy or lactation. On the basis of clinical symptoms, serum thyroxine and TRAb, thyroid ultrasound and orbital computed tomography, diagnoses were made. It was approximately 9.7 ml of fresh peripheral blood that supplied the PBMCs. In germline, CDR1 is MNHEY, CDR2 SVGEGT. The J segment lost 6 bases and the V segment lost 6 bases, leaving 4 bases of the junction unmatched. This CDR3 has 12 residues.

The sequence came from a woman aged 25 to 39 with Graves' ophthalmopathy. Sequencing was done on a sample of blood. The chain uses TRBV6-2 or TRBV6-3 and TRBJ1-2, with 7 positions matching TRBD1. The CDR3 protein is CASRRQGDGYTF. In DNA form, the CDR3 reads TGTGCCAGCAGACGGCAGGGGGATGGCTACACCTTC.